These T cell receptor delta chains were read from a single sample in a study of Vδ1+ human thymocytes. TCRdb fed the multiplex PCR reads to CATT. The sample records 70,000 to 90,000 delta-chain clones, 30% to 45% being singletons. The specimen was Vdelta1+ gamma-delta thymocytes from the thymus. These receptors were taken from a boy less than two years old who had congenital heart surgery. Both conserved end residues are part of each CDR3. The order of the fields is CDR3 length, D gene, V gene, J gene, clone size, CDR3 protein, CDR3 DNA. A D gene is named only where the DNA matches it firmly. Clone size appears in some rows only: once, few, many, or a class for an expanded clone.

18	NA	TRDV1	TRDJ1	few	CALGELGPLSEYTDKLIF	TGTGCTCTTGGGGAACTGGGGCCCTTATCCGAGTACACCGATAAACTCATCTTT
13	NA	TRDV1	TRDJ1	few	CALGESYTDKLIF	TGTGCTCTTGGGGAATCGTACACCGATAAACTCATCTTT
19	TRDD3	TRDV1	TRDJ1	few	CALGEPLFLLLGDTDKLIF	TGTGCTCTTGGGGAACCATTATTCCTACTCCTGGGGGATACCGATAAACTCATCTTT
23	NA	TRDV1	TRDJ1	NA	CALGEGVSHLRTWPAWDTDKLIF	TGTGCTCTTGGGGAAGGGGTTTCCCACCTCCGTACTTGGCCCGCCTGGGACACCGATAAACTCATCTTT
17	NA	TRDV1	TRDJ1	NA	CALGERAHPETTDKLIF	TGTGCTCTTGGGGAACGTGCCCATCCTGAGACGACCGATAAACTCATCTTT
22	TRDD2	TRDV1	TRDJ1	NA	CALGGSCFLLEGAIHYTDKLIF	TGTGCTCTTGGGGGATCCTGCTTCCTATTAGAGGGGGCCATCCATTACACCGATAAACTCATCTTT
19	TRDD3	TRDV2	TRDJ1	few	CACDTGWPNRGGIPDKLIF	TGTGCCTGTGACACCGGTTGGCCAAATCGGGGGGGGATTCCCGATAAACTCATCTTT
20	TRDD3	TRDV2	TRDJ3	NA	CAFRTGGSFAFSWDTRQMFF	TGTGCCTTCCGTACTGGGGGCTCCTTTGCTTTCTCCTGGGACACCCGACAGATGTTTTTC
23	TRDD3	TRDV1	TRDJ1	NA	CALGVLPPGDWRVTGGPTDKLIF	TGTGCTCTTGGGGTCCTGCCCCCCGGGGACTGGCGGGTTACTGGGGGTCCCACCGATAAACTCATCTTT
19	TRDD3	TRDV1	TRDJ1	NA	CALGEIFSTGGFGGDKLIF	TGCGCTCTTGGGGAAATTTTCTCTACTGGGGGATTTGGGGGCGATAAACTCATCTTT
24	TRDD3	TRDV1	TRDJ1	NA	CALGELFFPILGDSLSSYTDKLIF	TGTGCTCTTGGGGAACTCTTCTTTCCTATACTGGGGGATTCCCTCTCTTCGTACACCGATAAACTCATCTTT
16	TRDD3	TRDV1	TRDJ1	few	CALGDLLGDIKGKLIF	TGTGCTCTTGGGGACCTACTGGGGGATATTAAAGGTAAACTCATCTTT
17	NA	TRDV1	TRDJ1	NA	CALGERYERGAPIKLIF	TGTGCTCTTGGGGAACGGTATGAACGCGGTGCGCCTATAAAACTCATCTTT
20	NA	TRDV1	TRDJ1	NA	CALGEPPIPWLGPYTDKLIF	TGTGCTCTTGGGGAACCCCCAATTCCTTGGCTGGGGCCGTACACCGATAAACTCATCTTT
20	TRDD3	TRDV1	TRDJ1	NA	CALGPIRGGYWGIDTDKLIF	TGTGCTCTTGGGCCGATACGGGGAGGATACTGGGGGATCGACACCGATAAACTCATCTTT
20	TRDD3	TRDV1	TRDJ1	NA	CALAGFPNRWGIRRGDKLIF	TGTGCTCTGGCAGGATTTCCTAATCGTTGGGGGATACGAAGGGGCGATAAACTCATCTTT
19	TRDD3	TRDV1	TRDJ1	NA	CALGERLLGDPTYTDKLIF	TGTGCTCTTGGGGAACGACTTCTGGGGGATCCCACGTACACCGATAAACTCATCTTT
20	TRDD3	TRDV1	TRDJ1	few	CALLRVYLPYWGMRADKLIF	TGTGCTCTTCTTAGAGTATACCTCCCCTACTGGGGGATGCGCGCCGATAAACTCATCTTT
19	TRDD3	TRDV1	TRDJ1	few	CALGEAFLRGIRNTDKLIF	TGTGCTCTTGGGGAAGCCTTCCTCCGGGGGATACGGAACACCGATAAACTCATCTTT
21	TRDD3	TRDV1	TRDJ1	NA	CALGEVLLPPGPGGYTDKLIF	TGTGCTCTTGGGGAAGTCCTTCTTCCCCCCGGTCCCGGGGGATACACCGATAAACTCATCTTT
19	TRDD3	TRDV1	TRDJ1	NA	CALGELRFSLLGLTDKLIF	TGTGCTCTTGGGGAACTTAGGTTTTCTCTACTGGGGCTGACCGATAAACTCATCTTT
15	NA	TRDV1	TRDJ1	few	CALGLRKSGSDKLIF	TGTGCTCTTGGATTGAGAAAGTCGGGTTCCGATAAACTCATCTTT
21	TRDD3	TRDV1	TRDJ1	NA	CALGEIEPAYSYWGIRDKLIF	TGTGCTCTTGGGGAAATCGAACCCGCTTATTCCTACTGGGGGATACGCGATAAACTCATCTTT
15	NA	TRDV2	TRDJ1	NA	CACDTGVLYTDKLIF	TGTGCCTGTGACACTGGGGTCTTATACACCGATAAACTCATCTTT
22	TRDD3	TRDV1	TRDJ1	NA	CALGKGGWLFRRGIPDTDKLIF	TGTGCTCTTGGGAAAGGCGGGTGGTTGTTCCGCCGGGGGATACCGGACACCGATAAACTCATCTTT
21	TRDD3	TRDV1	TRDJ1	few	CALGGPSSFISLLGYTDKLIF	TGTGCTCTTGGGGGACCTTCGTCATTTATCAGCTTACTGGGGTACACCGATAAACTCATCTTT
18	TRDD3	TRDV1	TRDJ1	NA	CALGELSRRRTGGHKLIF	TGTGCTCTTGGGGAGCTGTCCCGAAGACGTACTGGGGGACATAAACTCATCTTT
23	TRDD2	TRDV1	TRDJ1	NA	CALGESYPFLPGGFRDYTDKLIF	TGTGCTCTTGGGGAAAGCTACCCCTTCCTACCAGGGGGATTCCGGGATTACACCGATAAACTCATCTTT
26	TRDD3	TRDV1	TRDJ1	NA	CALGELRAGCSVIPWGIPGLTDKLIF	TGTGCTCTTGGGGAACTCCGGGCCGGTTGTTCGGTTATCCCCTGGGGGATACCGGGTCTTACCGATAAACTCATCTTT
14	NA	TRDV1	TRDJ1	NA	CALGESSYTDKLIF	TGTGCTCTTGGGGAATCTTCCTACACCGATAAACTCATCTTT
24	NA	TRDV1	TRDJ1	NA	CALGIEFKSPLREGTRGYTDKLIF	TGTGCTCTTGGGATAGAATTTAAGTCCCCACTACGTGAGGGGACCAGAGGTTACACCGATAAACTCATCTTT
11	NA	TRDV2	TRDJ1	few	CACDGLPTLIF	TGTGCCTGTGACGGGCTCCCCACACTCATCTTT
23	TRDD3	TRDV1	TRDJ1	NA	CALGETVPSLPLLGDNSGGKLIF	TGTGCTCTTGGGGAAACGGTGCCTTCCCTTCCCCTACTGGGGGATAACAGTGGCGGTAAACTCATCTTT
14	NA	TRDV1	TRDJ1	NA	CALGKVKSTDKLIF	TGTGCTCTTGGGAAGGTAAAGTCCACCGATAAACTCATCTTT
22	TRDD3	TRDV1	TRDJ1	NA	CALGGSDFPRYWGIRGGDKLIF	TGTGCTCTTGGGGGCTCCGACTTCCCCCGTTACTGGGGGATACGAGGGGGCGATAAACTCATCTTT
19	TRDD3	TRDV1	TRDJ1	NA	CALGDRSFALGDHTDKLIF	TGTGCTCTTGGGGATCGGTCTTTTGCACTGGGGGACCACACCGATAAACTCATCTTT
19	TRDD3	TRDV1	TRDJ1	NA	CALGELVVYWGIATDKLIF	TGTGCTCTTGGGGAACTAGTTGTCTACTGGGGGATTGCCACCGATAAACTCATCTTT
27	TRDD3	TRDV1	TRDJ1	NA	CALGTPILGRGYPLLVDTRRGTDKLIF	TGTGCTCTTGGGACTCCTATACTAGGTCGGGGGTATCCATTACTGGTGGATACGCGGCGCGGGACCGATAAACTCATCTTT
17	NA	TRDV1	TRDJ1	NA	CALGELRGIHYTDKLIF	TGTGCTCTTGGGGAACTACGTGGGATCCATTACACCGATAAACTCATCTTT
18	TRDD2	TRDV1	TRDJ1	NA	CALGILPTGAQYTDKLIF	TGTGCTCTTGGGATCCTTCCTACTGGGGCCCAGTACACCGATAAACTCATCTTT
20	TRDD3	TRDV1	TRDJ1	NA	CALGLACSTGGTSYTDKLIF	TGTGCTCTTGGGCTAGCCTGCTCTACTGGGGGAACCTCATACACCGATAAACTCATCTTT
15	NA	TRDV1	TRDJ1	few	CALGESPPSTDKLIF	TGTGCTCTTGGGGAATCTCCCCCTTCCACCGATAAACTCATCTTT
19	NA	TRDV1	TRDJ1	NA	CALGVDPSPQTIYTDKLIF	TGTGCTCTTGGGGTAGACCCTTCCCCGCAGACTATATACACCGATAAACTCATCTTT
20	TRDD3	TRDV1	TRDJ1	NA	CALGEPSYWGISQYTDKLIF	TGCGCTCTTGGGGAACCTTCCTACTGGGGGATAAGTCAGTACACCGATAAACTCATCTTT
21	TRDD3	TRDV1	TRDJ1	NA	CALGERFLPHWGLPYTDKLIF	TGTGCTCTTGGGGAGCGGTTTCTCCCACACTGGGGGCTACCGTACACCGATAAACTCATCTTT
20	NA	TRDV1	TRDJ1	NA	CALGNPISAQPGTVTDKLIF	TGTGCTCTTGGGAACCCTATTTCGGCCCAACCGGGTACAGTTACCGATAAACTCATCTTT
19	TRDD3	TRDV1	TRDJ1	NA	CALGELTSWGGYESDKLIF	TGTGCTCTTGGGGAACTAACTTCATGGGGGGGATACGAATCCGATAAACTCATCTTT
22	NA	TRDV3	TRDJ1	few	CAFPIRSYGVLGPSPYTDKLIF	TGTGCCTTTCCCATCCGTTCCTATGGGGTACTGGGGCCTTCTCCGTACACCGATAAACTCATCTTT
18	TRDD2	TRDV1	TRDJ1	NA	CALGETFLGTPNTDKLIF	TGTGCTCTTGGGGAAACCTTCCTTGGGACCCCCAACACCGATAAACTCATCTTT
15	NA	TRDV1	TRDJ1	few	CALGEPEAGLSRLIF	TGTGCTCTTGGGGAACCCGAGGCTGGGCTGAGTAGACTCATCTTT
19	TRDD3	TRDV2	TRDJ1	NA	CACDTHGGYARWDTDKLIF	TGTGCCTGTGACACTCATGGGGGATACGCTCGGTGGGACACCGATAAACTCATCTTT
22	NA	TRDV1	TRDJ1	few	CALGELTPSYGVAGGFADKLIF	TGTGCTCTTGGGGAACTAACGCCTTCCTACGGGGTGGCTGGGGGATTCGCCGATAAACTCATCTTT
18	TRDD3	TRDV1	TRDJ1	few	CALGELQGLGDYTDKLIF	TGTGCTCTTGGGGAACTTCAAGGACTGGGGGACTACACCGATAAACTCATCTTT